Below are 26 T cell receptor beta chains sequenced from a single sample in a study of human T cells and chemical hapten exposure. Time point in this sample: patch test 1, 2 weeks after DPC sensitization. Treatment of the sample: therapeutic diphenylcyclopropenone sensitization with weekly scalp DPC. TCRdb recomputed calls from the RACE reads with MiXCR, one row per CDR3 protein. The sample lists around 71,000 distinct CDR3 sequences; around 9.5% were seen once. Sequenced here: whole blood, sampled in connection with sensitization to the hapten diphenylcyclopropenone (DPC). The receptor set was obtained from a woman in her thirties or forties with alopecia areata. Some clones in this sample may be carry-over from other donors' samples.

This clonotype has at least ten counts. The chain links TRBV9 to TRBJ2-7; 10 positions agree with TRBD2. The CDR3 covers 15 residues. In germline, CDR1 is SGDLS, CDR2 YYNGEE. Trimming removed 4 bases from V and 2 bases from J; junction bases left unmatched: 6. The CDR3 DNA reads as TGTGCCAGCAGCTCTAGCGGGGGAGGGCCCTACGAGCAGTACTTC. It is translated as CASSSSGGGPYEQYF.

This clonotype was seen ten or more times. This sequence joins TRBV5-5 and TRBJ2-2; no clear D gene. Germline V lookup: CDR1 SGHKS, CDR2 YYEKEE (reference sequence). The CDR3 has 14 amino acids. The V and J ends lost 4 bases and 0 bases respectively, with 7 bases between them. For the CDR3, the DNA is TGTGCCAGCAGCCCTGATCCGAACACCGGGGAGCTGTTTTTT. Amino acid sequence: CASSPDPNTGELFF. Based on the CDR3 plus reference TRBV5-5 and TRBJ2-2, the full variable domain is DAGVTQSPTHLIKTRGQQVTLRCSPISGHKSVSWYQQVLGQGPQFIFQYYEKEERGRGNFPDRFSARQFPNYSSELNVNALLLGDSALYLCASSPDPNTGELFFGEGSRLTVL.

With respect to this clonotype: A read error may be the cause here, since a much bigger clone is one base away. This sequence joins TRBV7-2 and TRBJ1-5; D is possibly TRBD1 (5 bases). Per germline, CDR1 SGHTA and CDR2 FQGNSA. Trimming took off 0 bases at V and 15 bases at J, with 18 bases between the two ends. CDR3 size: 14 residues. CDR3: CTSSLAEGTAIWHF. CDR3 DNA: TGTACCAGCAGCTTAGCGGAGGGGACGGCCATTTGGCATTTT.

The chain has TRBV7-9 and TRBJ1-1; the D is unclear. Germline CDR1 and CDR2: SEHNR and FQNEAQ (reference sequence). This CDR3 has 13 residues. V was shortened by 3 bases and J by 0 bases, with 5 bases between the two germline ends. As DNA, the CDR3 is TGTGCCAGCAGCTTTAGCCTGAACACTGAAGCTTTCTTT. The encoded protein is CASSFSLNTEAFF.

This clonotype was observed a handful of times. The chain is built from TRBV24-1 and TRBJ2-7; D call uncertain. Germline V gene lookup returns CDR1 KGHDR and CDR2 SFDVKD. This CDR3 has 12 residues. The V end was cut by 1 base, the J end by 7 bases, with 7 bases between. The CDR3 is CATSDFGLEQYF. The CDR3 DNA reads as TGTGCCACCAGTGATTTCGGCCTAGAGCAGTACTTC.

This clonotype has at least ten counts. The chain has TRBV20-1 and TRBJ1-2; D is ambiguous. V gave up 5 bases and J gave up 4 bases, with 14 bases separating them. The CDR3 has 13 residues. Germline V gene data show CDR1 as DFQATT and CDR2 as SNEGSKA (reference sequence). The CDR3: CSAEVRGSYGYTF. In DNA form, the CDR3 reads TGCAGTGCTGAGGTCCGGGGATCCTATGGCTACACCTTC.

This clonotype occurred many times. The rearrangement joins TRBV4-3 to TRBJ2-3; D is undetermined. The CDR3 sequence is 15 residues long. The V gene lost 0 bases and the J gene lost 1 base, with 8 bases spanning the gap. CDR1 and CDR2 (germline): LGHNA, YSLEER. CDR3 amino acids: CASSQDRVGTDTQYF. The DNA for the CDR3 is TGCGCCAGCAGCCAAGATCGGGTAGGCACAGATACGCAGTATTTT.

The sample holds a few counts of this clonotype. This rearrangement joins TRBV11-3 to TRBJ2-1; the D gene could be TRBD1 or TRBD2 (5 bases each). Trimming took off 3 bases at V and 7 bases at J, with 13 bases between the two ends. Germline V gene lookup returns CDR1 SGHNT and CDR2 YENEEA. The length of the CDR3 is 14 residues. The CDR3 region has the DNA TGTGCCAGCAGCTTTGGGAGCAGGGAGAATGAGCAGTTCTTC. Translation: CASSFGSRENEQFF.

The V and J genes are TRBV10-3 and TRBJ2-3; 8 bases are shared with TRBD2. The J segment lost 3 bases and the V segment lost 0 bases, leaving 11 bases of the junction unmatched. Germline V CDR1 and CDR2: ENHRY, SYGVKD. This CDR3 comprises 18 residues. DNA for the CDR3: TGTGCCATCAGTGAGTCGACCTGGGCGGGGGGTTCGACAGATACGCAGTATTTT. It codes for CAISESTWAGGSTDTQYF.

The table lists this clonotype with many counts. The chain employs TRBV29-1 and TRBJ1-2, with D perhaps matching TRBD1 (6 bases). CDR3 length: 12 amino acids. V was pared by 3 bases and J by 4 bases, with 9 bases between. Germline V CDR1 and CDR2: SQVTM, ANQGSEA. CDR3 sequence (DNA): TGCAGCGTTGAGACAGGCCCCTATGGCTACACCTTC. It is translated as CSVETGPYGYTF.

This clonotype was seen many times. This rearrangement joins TRBV9 to TRBJ2-1; 13 bases map to TRBD2. The ends lost 2 bases at V and 7 bases at J; junction bases unmatched: 3. This CDR3 region has 15 residues. Germline CDR1 reads SGDLS; CDR2 reads YYNGEE. CDR3 sequence (DNA): TGTGCCAGCAGCGTGGGACTAGCGGGGTTTAATGAGCAGTTCTTC. Translated: CASSVGLAGFNEQFF. The variable domain in full, with the rest retrieved from reference TRBV9 and TRBJ2-1, is DSGVTQTPKHLITATGQRVTLRCSPRSGDLSVYWYQQSLDQGLQFLIQYYNGEERAKGNILERFSAQQFPDLHSELNLSSLELGDSALYFCASSVGLAGFNEQFFGPGTRLTVL.

There are many counts of this clonotype. This rearrangement joins TRBV21-1 to TRBJ1-2. TRBV21-1 is classified as a pseudogene. This CDR3 has 18 amino acids. The CDR3 is CASSKVNGRKQMSYGYTF. The DNA of the CDR3 is TGTGCCAGCAGCAAAGTTAATGGTCGGAAACAGATGAGTTATGGCTACACCTTC.

The chain has TRBV18 and TRBJ2-7; tentative D call: TRBD2 (7 bases). Germline values: CDR1 KGHSH, CDR2 LQKENI. V shed 4 bases and J shed 3 bases, with 13 bases lying between them. The CDR3 contains 14 residues. The CDR3: CASSRGGGGYEQYF. The CDR3 coding sequence is TGTGCCAGCTCACGAGGGGGAGGGGGCTACGAGCAGTACTTC.

This clonotype was recorded many times. The CDR3 DNA reads TGTGCCAGCAGCCAAGAAAGAACCAACTATGGCTACACCTTC. Protein product: CASSQERTNYGYTF. The chain has TRBV4-2 and TRBJ1-2; D is ambiguous. Germline V lookup: CDR1 LGHNA, CDR2 YNFKEQ. The CDR3 loop spans 14 amino acids. V lost 0 bases and J lost 2, with 7 bases in between.

This chain links TRBV7-2 with TRBJ2-6, with D uncertain. V lost 1 base and J 0 bases, leaving 7 bases between the germline ends. Germline CDR1 and CDR2: SGHTA and FQGNSA. The CDR3 loop spans 16 amino acids. CDR3 coding DNA: TGTGCCAGCAGCTTAGATCTGGGCTCTGGGGCCAACGTCCTGACTTTC. Translating gives CASSLDLGSGANVLTF.

This clonotype was observed at least ten times. The genes are TRBV7-8 and TRBJ2-2; D tentatively reads TRBD1 or TRBD2 (5 bases each). The germline CDR1 and CDR2 sequences are SGHVS and FQNEAQ. V was cut by 7 bases and J by 6 bases, with 15 bases left in between. CDR3 length: 14 residues. CDR3 in amino acids: CASTPRGKAGELFF. Here the CDR3 DNA reads TGTGCCAGCACCCCCCGGGGCAAGGCCGGGGAGCTGTTTTTT.

In DNA, the CDR3 is TGTGCCAGCAGCTCGCCCGGTCGACCCTCCTACGAGCAGTACTTC. Translated, it gives CASSSPGRPSYEQYF. The chain employs TRBV7-2 and TRBJ2-7; D is ambiguous. Per germline, CDR1 SGHTA and CDR2 FQGNSA. The ends were cut back, 4 bases at V and 0 bases at J, with 13 bases in the middle. This CDR3 has 15 amino acids.

The CDR3 region has the DNA TGTGCCAGCAGCTTAGTGGGGGCCCGCGATACGCAGTATTTT. Protein sequence: CASSLVGARDTQYF. The V call is TRBV11-2, the J call TRBJ2-3, with D possibly TRBD1 on 6 matching bases. In germline, CDR1 is SGHAT, CDR2 FQNNGV. This CDR3 is built from 14 residues. Trimming shortened V by 1 base and J by 6 bases, and 11 bases separated the two germline ends.

The chain links TRBV29-1 to TRBJ2-7; D uncertain. The CDR3 contains 13 residues. V lost 5 bases, J lost 7 bases, and 18 bases lay in between. The germline CDR1 and CDR2 sequences are SQVTM and ANQGSEA. Written as DNA, the CDR3 is TGCAGCGTTACTGACATCGGGCTGGGGGAGCAGTACTTC. This codes for CSVTDIGLGEQYF.

Many counts were recorded for this clonotype. The genes are TRBV6-5 and TRBJ1-3; a weak D match, TRBD1 (5 bases). This CDR3 contains 17 residues. Trimming shortened V by 6 bases and J by 7 bases, and 25 bases separated the two germline ends. Germline V gene lookup returns CDR1 MNHEY and CDR2 SVGAGI. CDR3 sequence: CASRGSGGLLYGNTIYF. CDR3 DNA: TGTGCCAGCAGAGGCTCGGGGGGTCTCCTCTATGGTAACACCATATATTTT.

This chain links TRBV4-1 with TRBJ2-3; the match to TRBD1 covers 10 bases. Germline CDR1 and CDR2: MGHRA and YSYEKL. The CDR3 length is 17 residues. V shed 3 bases and J 1 base; nucleotides not matched to a gene: 7. The CDR3 DNA sequence: TGCGCCAGCAGCCATTTTTTCGGGACAGGGGGCACAGATACGCAGTATTTT. It is translated as CASSHFFGTGGTDTQYF.

This chain uses TRBV4-1 with TRBJ1-2; 9 bases agree with TRBD1. Trimming at V came to 4 bases and at J to 3 bases, leaving 3 bases not matched to a gene. Germline assignment: CDR1 MGHRA and CDR2 YSYEKL. CDR3 length: 14 residues. CDR3 coding DNA: TGCGCCAGCAGCCTACAGGGGGCGGACTATGGCTACACCTTC. Its translation is CASSLQGADYGYTF.

In its sample, this clonotype was seen many times. V is TRBV24-1 and J is TRBJ1-2; 9 bases line up with TRBD1. CDR1 and CDR2 (germline): KGHDR, SFDVKD. The CDR3 is 15 amino acids. V lost 7 bases to trimming and J lost 2 bases; unmatched junction nucleotides: 7. Written as DNA, the CDR3 is TGTGCCACCAGCCCCCGGGGACAGGGAAACTATGGCTACACCTTC. Protein product: CATSPRGQGNYGYTF.

V usage is TRBV20-1 and J usage is TRBJ1-5; TRBD1 might be the D (5 bases). Per the germline V gene, CDR1 is DFQATT and CDR2 is SNEGSKA (reference sequence). The CDR3 has 13 residues. Trimming took off 1 base at V and 3 bases at J, with 7 bases between the two ends. CDR3 in DNA: TGCAGTGCTAGAGGGGACCTCAATCAGCCCCAGCATTTT. Translation: CSARGDLNQPQHF.

The chain links TRBV11-2 to TRBJ2-5; perhaps TRBD1 as D (5 bases). This CDR3 comprises 13 residues. Deletions cut 4 bases from V and 6 bases from J, with 12 bases between. Germline V gene sequence: CDR1 SGHAT, CDR2 FQNNGV. CDR3 nucleotide sequence: TGTGCCAGCAGCTCAGCAGGGTGGCAGACCCAGTACTTC. It codes for CASSSAGWQTQYF. Based on the CDR3 plus reference TRBV11-2 and TRBJ2-5, the full variable domain is EAGVAQSPRYKIIEKRQSVAFWCNPISGHATLYWYQQILGQGPKLLIQFQNNGVVDDSQLPKDRFSAERLKGVDSTLKIQPAKLEDSAVYLCASSSAGWQTQYFGPGTRLLVL.

The chain links TRBV9 to TRBJ1-5, with a tentative D call TRBD1 (5 bases). Germline V gene sequence: CDR1 SGDLS, CDR2 YYNGEE. The CDR3 runs 14 residues. The V end lost 10 bases, the J end lost 5 bases, and 19 bases lay between the germline ends. DNA for the CDR3: TGTGCCGGGGGGAAGGAGGGAAGGGATCAGCCCCAGCATTTT. Its translation: CAGGKEGRDQPQHF.